This TCR beta chain was identified during a study of blood T cell repertoires in COVID-19. About the study: Whether acute or convalescent, the COVID-19 samples came from the United States, Italy and Spain.

All enrollees were roughly 18 to 89 years old and from around 25 US areas. The CDR3 consists of 17 residues. Per the germline V gene, CDR1 is LNHDA and CDR2 is SQIVND (reference sequence). V was trimmed by 5 bases and J by 2 bases, leaving 19 bases between them. Methods used by the authors: By means of reference gene primer amplification, nucleated cell counts were estimated. Profiling relied on immunoSEQ multiplex PCR, and the TCRdb table lists in-frame clones only, not all of them. V, J and clone size are those of that table, while D and trimming were read from the DNA. This repertoire shows 180,000 or so clones, around 88% found once; its top ten account for about 3.6%.

J is TRBJ1-5 and V is TRBV19, with D perhaps TRBD1 (5 bases). Sequencing used PBMCs or T cells enriched from blood (not recorded which). This clonotype originated in a woman in her 50s in a cohort exposed to, infected with or recovered from COVID-19 (not recorded which). The CDR3 region has the DNA TGTGCCAGTAGTCTCCCTGGGACTTGGGACCGCAATCAGCCCCAGCATTTT. This encodes CASSLPGTWDRNQPQHF.